This TCR beta chain was profiled in a study of monozygotic twins with inflammatory bowel disease (dated by TCRdb to about 2019). Study-level background: The complete study included approximately 28 monozygotic twin pairs: 19 IBD-discordant Danish pairs and nine German pairs, of which four were IBD-concordant and five were IBD-discordant. Disease-associated traits were sought mainly through comparisons between IBD patients and their genetically identical healthy co-twins within discordant pairs. Each individual had, on average, about 151 000 unique TCRalpha sequences and 181 000 unique TCRbeta sequences available for analysis. Here is what the overall study found, with its caveats: Repertoire similarity did not differ between concordant and discordant twins, which could be due to limited statistical power. The analysis was unable to tell different T cell subtypes apart. No single strong signal or clonotype linked to IBD turned up in the results, so the idea that one exists was not supported. TCRbeta repertoire diversity, by inverse Simpson index, was decreased in IBD patients compared with their healthy co-twins. Background noise and inter-individual variability may have been introduced into the repertoires by the differing immunosuppressive treatments among patients. IBD patients shared fewer clonotypes with other individuals than healthy twins did, most markedly in patients showing signs of disease activity.

Details on this clonotype: Which antigen it targets is not known.

From each donor, a roughly 2.6 ml peripheral blood sample was collected into PAXgene tubes and stored at -80 degrees C. Without T cell sorting, total RNA was isolated from whole blood using the PAXgene blood miRNA kit on an automated QIAcube. Peripheral blood from monozygotic twin pairs concordant or discordant for inflammatory bowel disease was subjected to deep TCRalpha and TCRbeta repertoire profiling with unique molecular barcoding. Smoking habits were recorded for all twin pairs, with individuals classified as current, former or never smokers. Library preparation employed 5' RACE. Each TCR library was prepared from roughly 3,800 ng of total RNA. For each sample, cDNA synthesis with SMARTScribe reverse transcriptase was split into eight separate reactions. During cDNA synthesis, unique molecular identifiers containing a 6-nucleotide sample barcode were introduced by template switching. Two nested PCRs of roughly 16 and 10 cycles amplified the TCRalpha and TCRbeta cDNA, and bead purification followed each PCR. Before amplification, the cDNA was treated with uracil DNA-glycosylase and purified using the QIAquick PCR purification kit. In the second PCR, Illumina TruSeq-compatible adapters and sample-specific barcodes were added. Library quality and concentration were checked on TapeStation and Qubit, and libraries were pooled at roughly 5.1 ng each. Sequencing of the pooled libraries was done on an Illumina HiSeq2500 single-index Rapid Run using custom sequencing primers and 2 x 100 bp reads. The study's processing was this. MiGEC version 1.2.6 was used for UMI-based consensus assembly, which corrected PCR and sequencing errors. MiXCR version 2.1.1 was used for V(D)J alignment, clonotype assembly and CDR3 extraction. To normalise gene usage, clonotype sharing and MAIT/NKT TCR abundance, the top 1000, 10 000 and 20 000 clonotypes in each sample were analysed. After downsampling to 27 000 UMIs, diversity was calculated as the inverse Simpson index using the vegan R package. Paired Mann-Whitney U tests were applied to discordant twin pairs, and Benjamini-Hochberg correction was used for multiple testing. TCRdb reprocessed the reads and provides one entry for every CDR3 protein sequence; no DNA is given. The V and J calls were not made by the authors but by TCRdb's processing. This sample's table lists approximately 380,000 distinct CDR3 sequences. Around 2.6% of the sample belongs to the ten largest clones.

Via the germline V gene, CDR1 is SGHDT and CDR2 YYEEEE. The CDR3 sequence holds 17 residues, the cysteine and phenylalanine included. No DNA sequence was recorded. Source material: blood. Recombination connected TRBV5-6 to TRBJ2-3; TCRdb picks TRBD2, but there is no DNA to check that call. The receptor comes from a human donor with ulcerative colitis or Crohn's disease, or a healthy co-twin of an affected twin (not recorded which). The CDR3 reads CASSLSDLREYTDTQYF.